This TCR beta chain was recovered during a study of blood T cell repertoires in COVID-19. About the study: Sites across the United States, Italy and Spain contributed samples from acute and convalescent COVID-19. T cells, B-cell-depleted T cells, or PBMCs provided the cDNA or gDNA that served as material.

Original processing notes: Counts of nucleated cells, estimated from reference gene primer amplification, were obtained. Assay used: immunoSEQ multiplex PCR; TCRdb lists only in-frame clones, some missing. Clone size and the V and J calls come from that table; the DNA yielded D and trimming. The table has about 93,000 clones, roughly 90% seen once. The specimen was peripheral blood. The receptor was isolated from a human donor with active COVID-19. The donor label of this sample is uncertain.

Here the CDR3 DNA reads TGTGCCAGCAGCCAAGACGGGTCGTCTCCTTCAGATAATTCACCCCTCCACTTT. Protein: CASSQDGSSPSDNSPLHF. This chain joins TRBV3-1 (or the pseudogene TRBV3-2) and TRBJ1-6; D is undetermined. The CDR3 has 18 amino acids. Germline CDR1 is LGHDT and CDR2 is YNNKEL (reference sequence). The V end was cut by 0 bases, the J end by 5 bases, with 17 bases between.